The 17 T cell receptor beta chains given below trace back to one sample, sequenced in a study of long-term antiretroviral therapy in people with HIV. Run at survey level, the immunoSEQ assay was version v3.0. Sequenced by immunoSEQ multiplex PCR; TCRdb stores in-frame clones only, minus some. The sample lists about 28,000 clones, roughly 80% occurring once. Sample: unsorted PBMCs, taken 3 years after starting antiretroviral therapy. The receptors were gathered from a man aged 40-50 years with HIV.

The CDR3 loop is CATTPSGELFF. In DNA form, the CDR3 reads TGTGCCACAACTCCGTCCGGGGAGCTGTTTTTT. V usage is TRBV30 and J usage is TRBJ2-2; D is undetermined. The CDR3 totals 11 residues. In germline, CDR1 is GTSNPN, CDR2 SVGIG (reference sequence). The ends were cut back, 8 bases at V and 6 bases at J, with 10 bases in the middle.

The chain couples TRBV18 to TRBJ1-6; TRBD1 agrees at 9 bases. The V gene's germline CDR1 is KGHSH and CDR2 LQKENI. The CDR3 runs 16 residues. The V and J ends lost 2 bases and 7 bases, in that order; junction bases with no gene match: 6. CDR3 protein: CASSPRGQGTNSPLHF. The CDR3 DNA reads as TGTGCCAGCTCACCAAGGGGACAGGGCACGAATTCACCCCTCCACTTT.

The CDR3 DNA sequence: TGTGCCAGCATAAGCCACAGGTCCCCTGAAGCTTTCTTT. Protein: CASISHRSPEAFF. The chain uses TRBV6-5 and TRBJ1-1; the D gene is possibly TRBD1 (5 bases). With 7 bases removed from V and 6 bases from J, the gap between germline ends came to 15 bases. The CDR3 totals 13 residues. In germline, CDR1 is MNHEY, CDR2 SVGAGI.

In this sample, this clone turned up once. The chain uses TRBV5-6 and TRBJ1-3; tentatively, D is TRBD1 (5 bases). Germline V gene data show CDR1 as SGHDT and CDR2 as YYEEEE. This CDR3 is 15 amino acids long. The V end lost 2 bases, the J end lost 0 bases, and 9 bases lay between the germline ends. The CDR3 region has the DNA TGTGCCAGCAGCTTTCAGGGTTTCTCTGGAAACACCATATATTTT. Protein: CASSFQGFSGNTIYF.

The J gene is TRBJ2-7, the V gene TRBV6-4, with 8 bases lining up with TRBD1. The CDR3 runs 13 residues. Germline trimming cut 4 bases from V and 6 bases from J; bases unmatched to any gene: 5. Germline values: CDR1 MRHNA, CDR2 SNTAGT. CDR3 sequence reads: CASSGTGFGEQYF. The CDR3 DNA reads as TGTGCCAGCAGTGGGACAGGGTTTGGCGAGCAGTACTTC.

The CDR3: CASSSYDTQYF. For the CDR3, the DNA is TGTGCCAGCTCGTCGTATGATACGCAGTATTTT. The chain carries TRBV5-4 and TRBJ2-3; D ambiguous. V dropped 7 bases and J dropped 6 bases, with 9 bases sitting between them. The CDR3 is made up of 11 amino acids. Germline V gene sequence: CDR1 SGHNT, CDR2 YYREEE (reference sequence). The variable domain in full, with the rest retrieved from reference TRBV5-4 and TRBJ2-3, is ETGVTQSPTHLIKTRGQQVTLRCSSQSGHNTVSWYQQALGQGPQFIFQYYREEENGRGNFPPRFSGLQFPNYSSELNVNALELDDSALYLCASSSYDTQYFGPGTRLTVL.

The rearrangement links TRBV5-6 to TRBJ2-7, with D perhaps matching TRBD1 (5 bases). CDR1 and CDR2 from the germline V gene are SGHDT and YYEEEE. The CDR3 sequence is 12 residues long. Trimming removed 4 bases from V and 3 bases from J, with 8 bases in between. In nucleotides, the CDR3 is TGTGCCAGCAGCGAACAGGACTACGAGCAGTACTTC. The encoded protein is CASSEQDYEQYF.

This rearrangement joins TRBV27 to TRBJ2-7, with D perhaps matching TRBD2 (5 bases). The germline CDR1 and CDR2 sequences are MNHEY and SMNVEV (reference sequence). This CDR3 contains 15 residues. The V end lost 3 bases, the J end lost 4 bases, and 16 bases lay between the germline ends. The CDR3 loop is CASSLIPSSFYEQYF. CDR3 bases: TGTGCCAGCAGTTTGATACCTAGCTCTTTTTACGAGCAGTACTTC.

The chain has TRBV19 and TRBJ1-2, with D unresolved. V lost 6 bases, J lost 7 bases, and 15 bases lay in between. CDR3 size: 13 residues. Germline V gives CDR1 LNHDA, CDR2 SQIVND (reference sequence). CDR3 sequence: CASREGRMSGYTF. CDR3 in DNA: TGTGCCAGTAGGGAGGGTCGAATGAGTGGCTACACCTTC.

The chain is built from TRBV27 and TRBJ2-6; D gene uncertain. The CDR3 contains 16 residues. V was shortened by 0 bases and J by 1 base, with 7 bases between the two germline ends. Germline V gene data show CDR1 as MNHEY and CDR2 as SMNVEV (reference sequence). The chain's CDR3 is CASSLSVGSGANVLTF. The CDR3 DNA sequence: TGTGCCAGCAGTTTATCGGTGGGGTCTGGGGCCAACGTCCTGACTTTC.

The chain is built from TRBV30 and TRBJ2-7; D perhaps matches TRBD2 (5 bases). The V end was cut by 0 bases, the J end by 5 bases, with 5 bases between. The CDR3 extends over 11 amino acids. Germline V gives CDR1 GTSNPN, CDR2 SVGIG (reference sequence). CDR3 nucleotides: TGTGCCTGGAGTGTGGGAGACGAGCAGTACTTC. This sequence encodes CAWSVGDEQYF.

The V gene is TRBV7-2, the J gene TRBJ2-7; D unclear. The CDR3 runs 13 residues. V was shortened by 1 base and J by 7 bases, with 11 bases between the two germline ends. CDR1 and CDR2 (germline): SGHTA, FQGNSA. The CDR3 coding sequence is TGTGCCAGCAGCTTAGACCTCGAGAGGGAGCAGTACTTC. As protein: CASSLDLEREQYF.

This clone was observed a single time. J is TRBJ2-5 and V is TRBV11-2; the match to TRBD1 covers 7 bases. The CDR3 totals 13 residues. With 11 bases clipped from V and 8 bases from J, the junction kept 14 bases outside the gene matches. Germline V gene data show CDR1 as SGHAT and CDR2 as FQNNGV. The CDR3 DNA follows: TGTGCCTGCCAAGAAGGACAGGTGGCTACCCAGTACTTC. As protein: CACQEGQVATQYF.

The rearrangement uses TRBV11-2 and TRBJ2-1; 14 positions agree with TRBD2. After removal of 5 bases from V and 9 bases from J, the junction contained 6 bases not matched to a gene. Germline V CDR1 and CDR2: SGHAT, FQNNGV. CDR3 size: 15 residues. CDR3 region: CASSEGLAGVGEQFF. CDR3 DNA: TGTGCCAGCAGCGAGGGACTAGCGGGAGTGGGTGAGCAGTTCTTC. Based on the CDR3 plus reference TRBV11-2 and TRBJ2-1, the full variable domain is EAGVAQSPRYKIIEKRQSVAFWCNPISGHATLYWYQQILGQGPKLLIQFQNNGVVDDSQLPKDRFSAERLKGVDSTLKIQPAKLEDSAVYLCASSEGLAGVGEQFFGPGTRLTVL.

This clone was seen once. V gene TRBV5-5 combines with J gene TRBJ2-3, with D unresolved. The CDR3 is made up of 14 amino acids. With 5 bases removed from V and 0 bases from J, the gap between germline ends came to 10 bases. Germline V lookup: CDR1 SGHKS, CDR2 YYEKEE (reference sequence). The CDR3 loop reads CASSRATSTDTQYF. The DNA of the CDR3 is TGTGCCAGCAGTCGGGCTACTAGCACAGATACGCAGTATTTT.

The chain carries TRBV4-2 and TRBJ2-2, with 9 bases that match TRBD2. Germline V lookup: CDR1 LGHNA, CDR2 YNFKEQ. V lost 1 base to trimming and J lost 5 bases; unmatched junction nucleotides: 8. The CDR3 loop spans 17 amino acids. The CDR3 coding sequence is TGTGCCAGCAGCCAAGTCTCTAGCGGGACTGGAACCGGGGAGCTGTTTTTT. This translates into CASSQVSSGTGTGELFF.

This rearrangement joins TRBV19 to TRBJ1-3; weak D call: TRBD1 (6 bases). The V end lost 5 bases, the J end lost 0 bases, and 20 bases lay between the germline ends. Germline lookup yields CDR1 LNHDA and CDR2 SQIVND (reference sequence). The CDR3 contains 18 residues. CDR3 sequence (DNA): TGTGCCAGTAGTCCCTCGACAGGCGCCCGCAACTCTGGAAACACCATATATTTT. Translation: CASSPSTGARNSGNTIYF. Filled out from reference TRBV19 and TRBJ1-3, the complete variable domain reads DGGITQSPKYLFRKEGQNVTLSCEQNLNHDAMYWYRQDPGQGLRLIYYSQIVNDFQKGDIAEGYSVSREKKESFPLTVTSAQKNPTAFYLCASSPSTGARNSGNTIYFGEGSWLTVV.